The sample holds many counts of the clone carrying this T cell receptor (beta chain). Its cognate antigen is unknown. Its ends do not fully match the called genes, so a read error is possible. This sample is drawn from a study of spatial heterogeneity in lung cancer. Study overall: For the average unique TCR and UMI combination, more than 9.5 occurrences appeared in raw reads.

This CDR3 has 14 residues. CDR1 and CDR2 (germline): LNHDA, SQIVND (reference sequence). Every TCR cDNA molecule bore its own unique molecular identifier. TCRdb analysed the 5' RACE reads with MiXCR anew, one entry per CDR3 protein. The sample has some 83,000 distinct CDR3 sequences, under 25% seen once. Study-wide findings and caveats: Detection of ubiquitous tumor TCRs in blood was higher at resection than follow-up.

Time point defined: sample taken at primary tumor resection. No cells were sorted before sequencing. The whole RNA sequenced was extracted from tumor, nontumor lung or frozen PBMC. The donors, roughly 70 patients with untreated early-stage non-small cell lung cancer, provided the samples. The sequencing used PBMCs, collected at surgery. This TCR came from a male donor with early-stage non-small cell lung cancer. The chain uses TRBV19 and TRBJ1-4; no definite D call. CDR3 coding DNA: TGTGCCAGTAGTCTAGACCGCAGAAATGAAAAACTGTTTTTT. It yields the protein CASSLDRRNEKLFF.